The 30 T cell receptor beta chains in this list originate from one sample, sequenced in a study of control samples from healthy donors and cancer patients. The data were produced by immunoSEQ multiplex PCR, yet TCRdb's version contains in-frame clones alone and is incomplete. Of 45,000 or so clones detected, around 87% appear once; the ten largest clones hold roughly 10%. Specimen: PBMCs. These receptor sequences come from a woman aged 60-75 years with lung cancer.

The CDR3 spells CASRNTGRPNEKLFF. DNA of the CDR3: TGTGCCAGCAGGAATACAGGGAGGCCTAATGAAAAACTGTTTTTT. The V and J genes are TRBV2 and TRBJ1-4, with TRBD1 as a possible D gene (6 bases). Germline V CDR1 and CDR2: SNHLY, FYNNEI. V lost 6 bases and J lost 3, with 14 bases in between. This CDR3 has 15 amino acids.

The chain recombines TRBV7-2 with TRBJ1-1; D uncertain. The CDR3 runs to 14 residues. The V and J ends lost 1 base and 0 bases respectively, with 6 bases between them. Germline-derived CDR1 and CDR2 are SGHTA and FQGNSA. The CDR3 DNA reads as TGTGCCAGCAGCTTAGACACTTTGAACACTGAAGCTTTCTTT. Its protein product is CASSLDTLNTEAFF. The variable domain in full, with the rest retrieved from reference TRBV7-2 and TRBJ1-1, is GAGVSQSPSNKVTEKGKDVELRCDPISGHTALYWYRQSLGQGLEFLIYFQGNSAPDKSGLPSDRFSAERTGGSVSTLTIQRTQQEDSAVYLCASSLDTLNTEAFFGQGTRLTVV.

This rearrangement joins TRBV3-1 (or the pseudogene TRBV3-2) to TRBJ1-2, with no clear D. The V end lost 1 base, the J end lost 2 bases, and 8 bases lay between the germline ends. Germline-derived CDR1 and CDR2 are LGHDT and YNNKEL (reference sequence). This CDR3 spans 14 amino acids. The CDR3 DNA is TGTGCCAGCAGCCAAGTTAACGAGAACTATGGCTACACCTTC. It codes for CASSQVNENYGYTF.

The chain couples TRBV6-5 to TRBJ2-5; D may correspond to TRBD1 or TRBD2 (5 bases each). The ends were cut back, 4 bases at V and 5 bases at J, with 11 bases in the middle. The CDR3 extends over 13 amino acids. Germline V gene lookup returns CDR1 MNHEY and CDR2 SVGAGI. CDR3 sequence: CASSLAGTETQYF. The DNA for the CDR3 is TGTGCCAGCAGTTTGGCAGGGACCGAGACCCAGTACTTC.

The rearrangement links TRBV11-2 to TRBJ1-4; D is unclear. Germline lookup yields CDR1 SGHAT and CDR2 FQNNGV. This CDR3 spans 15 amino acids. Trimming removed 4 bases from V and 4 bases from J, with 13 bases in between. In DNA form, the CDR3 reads TGTGCCAGCAGCTGGGCGGGCAGGAGTAATGAAAAACTGTTTTTT. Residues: CASSWAGRSNEKLFF. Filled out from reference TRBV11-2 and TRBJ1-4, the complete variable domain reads EAGVAQSPRYKIIEKRQSVAFWCNPISGHATLYWYQQILGQGPKLLIQFQNNGVVDDSQLPKDRFSAERLKGVDSTLKIQPAKLEDSAVYLCASSWAGRSNEKLFFGSGTQLSVL.

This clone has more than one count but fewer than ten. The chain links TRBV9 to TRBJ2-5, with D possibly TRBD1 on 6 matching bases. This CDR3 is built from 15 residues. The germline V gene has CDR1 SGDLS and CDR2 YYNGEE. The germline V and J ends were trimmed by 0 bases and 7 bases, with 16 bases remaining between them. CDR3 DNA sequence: TGTGCCAGCAGCGTAGTAGATATCCTAGGGGGGACCCAGTACTTC. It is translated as CASSVVDILGGTQYF. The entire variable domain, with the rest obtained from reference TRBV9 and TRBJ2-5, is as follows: DSGVTQTPKHLITATGQRVTLRCSPRSGDLSVYWYQQSLDQGLQFLIQYYNGEERAKGNILERFSAQQFPDLHSELNLSSLELGDSALYFCASSVVDILGGTQYFGPGTRLLVL.

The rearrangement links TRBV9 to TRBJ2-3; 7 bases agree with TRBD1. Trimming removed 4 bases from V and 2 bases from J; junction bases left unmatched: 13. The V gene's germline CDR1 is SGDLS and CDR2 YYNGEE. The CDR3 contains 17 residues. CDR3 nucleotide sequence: TGTGCCAGCAGCTCGCTAAGGGGGCCTGCTTACACAGATACGCAGTATTTT. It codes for CASSSLRGPAYTDTQYF. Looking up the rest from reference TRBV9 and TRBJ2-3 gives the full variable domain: DSGVTQTPKHLITATGQRVTLRCSPRSGDLSVYWYQQSLDQGLQFLIQYYNGEERAKGNILERFSAQQFPDLHSELNLSSLELGDSALYFCASSSLRGPAYTDTQYFGPGTRLTVL.

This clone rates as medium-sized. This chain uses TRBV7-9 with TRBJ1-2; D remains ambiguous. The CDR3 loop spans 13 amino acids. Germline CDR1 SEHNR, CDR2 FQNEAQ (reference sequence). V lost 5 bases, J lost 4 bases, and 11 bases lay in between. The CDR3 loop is CASSPGSFYGYTF. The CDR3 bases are TGTGCCAGCAGCCCCGGTAGTTTCTATGGCTACACCTTC.

The CDR3 protein is CASSPGQGSGTEAFF. CDR3 DNA: TGTGCCAGCAGCCCGGGACAGGGATCGGGTACTGAAGCTTTCTTT. The rearrangement links TRBV7-9 to TRBJ1-1, with 9 bases aligning to TRBD1. The ends lost 5 bases at V and 5 bases at J; junction bases unmatched: 9. CDR3 length: 15 residues. Germline CDR1 and CDR2: SEHNR and FQNEAQ (reference sequence). Complete variable domain (other parts from reference TRBV7-9 and TRBJ1-1): DTGVSQNPRHKITKRGQNVTFRCDPISEHNRLYWYRQTLGQGPEFLTYFQNEAQLEKSRLLSDRFSAERPKGSFSTLEIQRTEQGDSAMYLCASSPGQGSGTEAFFGQGTRLTVV.

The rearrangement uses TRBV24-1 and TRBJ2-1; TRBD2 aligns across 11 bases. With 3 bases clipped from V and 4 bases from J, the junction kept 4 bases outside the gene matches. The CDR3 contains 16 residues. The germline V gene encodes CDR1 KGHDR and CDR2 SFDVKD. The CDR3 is CATSDRSGRAYNEQFF. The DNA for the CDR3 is TGTGCCACCAGTGATCGTAGCGGGAGGGCTTACAATGAGCAGTTCTTC.

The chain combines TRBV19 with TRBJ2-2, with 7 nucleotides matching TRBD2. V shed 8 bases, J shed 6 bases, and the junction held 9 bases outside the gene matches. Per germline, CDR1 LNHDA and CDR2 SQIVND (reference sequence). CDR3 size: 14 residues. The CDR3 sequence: CASGPSGASGELFF. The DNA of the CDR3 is TGTGCCAGTGGCCCTAGCGGAGCATCCGGGGAGCTGTTTTTT.

The CDR3 nucleotides are TGTGCCAGCAGCTTACTCGGGCAAGGACCCTACGAGCAGTACTTC. Translation gives CASSLLGQGPYEQYF. The genes are TRBV13 and TRBJ2-7; unclear D gene. The CDR3 totals 15 residues. The germline gives CDR1 PRHDT, CDR2 FYEKMQ (reference sequence). Trimming cost V 2 bases and J 2 bases, with 13 bases left between them.

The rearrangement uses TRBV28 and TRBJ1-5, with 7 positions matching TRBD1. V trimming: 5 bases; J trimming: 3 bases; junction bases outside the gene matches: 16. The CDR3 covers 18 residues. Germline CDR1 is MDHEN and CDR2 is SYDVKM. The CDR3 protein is CASSHVFGTDFNNQPQHF. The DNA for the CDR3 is TGTGCCAGCAGTCACGTATTTGGGACAGACTTCAACAATCAGCCCCAGCATTTT.

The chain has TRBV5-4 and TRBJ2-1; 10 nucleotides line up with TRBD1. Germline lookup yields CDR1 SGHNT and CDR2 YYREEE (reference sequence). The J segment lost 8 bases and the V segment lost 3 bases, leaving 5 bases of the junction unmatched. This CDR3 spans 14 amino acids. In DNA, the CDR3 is TGTGCCAGCAGCTCCCGGGACAGGGGAGATGAGCAGTTCTTC. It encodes CASSSRDRGDEQFF.

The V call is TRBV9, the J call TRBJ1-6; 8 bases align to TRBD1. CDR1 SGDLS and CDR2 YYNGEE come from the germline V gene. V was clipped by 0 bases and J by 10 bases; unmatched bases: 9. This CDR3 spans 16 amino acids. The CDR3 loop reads CASSVAQGAFQSPLHF. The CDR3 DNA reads TGTGCCAGCAGCGTAGCGCAGGGGGCCTTTCAATCACCCCTCCACTTT.

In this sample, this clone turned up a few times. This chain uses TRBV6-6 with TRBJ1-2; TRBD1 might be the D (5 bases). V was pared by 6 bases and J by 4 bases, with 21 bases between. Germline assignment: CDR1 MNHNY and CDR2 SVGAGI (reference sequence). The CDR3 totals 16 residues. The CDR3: CASSSLGQAVPYGYTF. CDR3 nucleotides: TGTGCCAGCAGCTCCCTGGGGCAGGCGGTCCCCTATGGCTACACCTTC.

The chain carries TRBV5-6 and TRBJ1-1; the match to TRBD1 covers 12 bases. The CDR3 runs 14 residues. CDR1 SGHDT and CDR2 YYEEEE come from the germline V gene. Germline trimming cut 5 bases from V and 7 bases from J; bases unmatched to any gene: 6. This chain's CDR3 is CASSRDRGQGEAFF. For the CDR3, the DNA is TGTGCCAGCAGTCGGGACAGGGGGCAAGGTGAAGCTTTCTTT. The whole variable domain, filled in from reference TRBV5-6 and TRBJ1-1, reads DAGVTQSPTHLIKTRGQQVTLRCSPKSGHDTVSWYQQALGQGPQFIFQYYEEEERQRGNFPDRFSGHQFPNYSSELNVNALLLGDSALYLCASSRDRGQGEAFFGQGTRLTVV.

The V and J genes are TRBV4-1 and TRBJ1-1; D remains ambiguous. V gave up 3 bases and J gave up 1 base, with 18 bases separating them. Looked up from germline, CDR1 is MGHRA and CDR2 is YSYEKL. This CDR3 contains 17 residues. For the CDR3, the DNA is TGCGCCAGCAGCCATTTAGGAAGGACTCGGGGGAACACTGAAGCTTTCTTT. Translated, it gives CASSHLGRTRGNTEAFF.

This CDR3 reads CASSSPTSGRDNEQFF. CDR3 sequence (DNA): TGTGCCAGCAGCTCACCGACTAGCGGGAGGGACAATGAGCAGTTCTTC. V usage is TRBV11-1 and J usage is TRBJ2-1, with 14 nucleotides matching TRBD2. There are 16 residues in the CDR3. Germline assignment: CDR1 SGHAT and CDR2 FQDESV (reference sequence). V trimming: 4 bases; J trimming: 5 bases; junction bases outside the gene matches: 4. Looking up the rest from reference TRBV11-1 and TRBJ2-1 gives the full variable domain: EAEVAQSPRYKITEKSQAVAFWCDPISGHATLYWYRQILGQGPELLVQFQDESVVDDSQLPKDRFSAERLKGVDSTLKIQPAELGDSAMYLCASSSPTSGRDNEQFFGPGTRLTVL.

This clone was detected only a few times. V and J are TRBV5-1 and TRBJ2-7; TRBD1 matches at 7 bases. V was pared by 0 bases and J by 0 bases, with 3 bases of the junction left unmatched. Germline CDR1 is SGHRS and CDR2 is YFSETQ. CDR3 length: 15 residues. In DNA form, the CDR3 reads TGCGCCAGCAGCTTGGCCGGGACAGCCTCCTACGAGCAGTACTTC. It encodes CASSLAGTASYEQYF.

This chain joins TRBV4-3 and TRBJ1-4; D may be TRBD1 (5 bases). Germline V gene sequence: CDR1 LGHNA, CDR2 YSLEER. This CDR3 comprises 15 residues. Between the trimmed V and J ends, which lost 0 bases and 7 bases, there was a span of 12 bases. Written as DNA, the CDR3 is TGCGCCAGCAGCCAAGACTGGGGCTCCACTGAAAAACTGTTTTTT. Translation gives CASSQDWGSTEKLFF.

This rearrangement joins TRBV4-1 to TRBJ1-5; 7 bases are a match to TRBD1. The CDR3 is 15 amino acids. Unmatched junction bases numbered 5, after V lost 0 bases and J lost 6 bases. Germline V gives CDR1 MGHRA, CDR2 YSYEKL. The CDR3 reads CASSQDQGEGQPQHF. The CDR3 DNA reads TGCGCCAGCAGCCAAGATCAGGGGGAGGGTCAGCCCCAGCATTTT.

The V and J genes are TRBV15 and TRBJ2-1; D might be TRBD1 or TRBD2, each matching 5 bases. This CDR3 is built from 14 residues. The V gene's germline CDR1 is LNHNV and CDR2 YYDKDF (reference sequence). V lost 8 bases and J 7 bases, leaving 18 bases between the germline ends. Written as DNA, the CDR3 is TGTGCCACCGGACCGGGACGGAGTACAAATGAGCAGTTCTTC. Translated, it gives CATGPGRSTNEQFF. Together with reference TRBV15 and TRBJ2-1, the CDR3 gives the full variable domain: DAMVIQNPRYQVTQFGKPVTLSCSQTLNHNVMYWYQQKSSQAPKLLFHYYDKDFNNEADTPDNFQSRRPNTSFCFLDIRSPGLGDTAMYLCATGPGRSTNEQFFGPGTRLTVL.

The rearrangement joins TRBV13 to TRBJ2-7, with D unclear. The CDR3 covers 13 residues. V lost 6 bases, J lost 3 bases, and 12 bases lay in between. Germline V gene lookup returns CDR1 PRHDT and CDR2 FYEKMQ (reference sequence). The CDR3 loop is CASSRKANYEQYF. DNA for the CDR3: TGTGCCAGCAGTAGGAAGGCCAACTACGAGCAGTACTTC.

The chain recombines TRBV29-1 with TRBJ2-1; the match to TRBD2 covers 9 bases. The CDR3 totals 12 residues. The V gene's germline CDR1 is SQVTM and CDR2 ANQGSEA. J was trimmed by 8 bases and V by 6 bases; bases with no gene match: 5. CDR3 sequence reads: CSVGAGGDEQFF. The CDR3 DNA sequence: TGCAGCGTCGGGGCGGGAGGGGATGAGCAGTTCTTC.

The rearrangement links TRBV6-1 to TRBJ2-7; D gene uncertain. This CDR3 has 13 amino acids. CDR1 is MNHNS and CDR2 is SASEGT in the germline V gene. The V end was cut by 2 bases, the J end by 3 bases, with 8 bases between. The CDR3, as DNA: TGTGCCAGCAGTGAAAGGATCCACTACGAGCAGTACTTC. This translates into CASSERIHYEQYF.

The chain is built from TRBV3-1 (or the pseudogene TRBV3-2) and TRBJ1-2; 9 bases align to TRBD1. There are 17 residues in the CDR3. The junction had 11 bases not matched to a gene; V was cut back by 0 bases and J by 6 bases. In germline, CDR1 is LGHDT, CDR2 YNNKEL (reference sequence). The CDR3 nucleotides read TGTGCCAGCAGCCAAGATGCGGACAGGGGTCGGAGGGATGGCTACACCTTC. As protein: CASSQDADRGRRDGYTF.

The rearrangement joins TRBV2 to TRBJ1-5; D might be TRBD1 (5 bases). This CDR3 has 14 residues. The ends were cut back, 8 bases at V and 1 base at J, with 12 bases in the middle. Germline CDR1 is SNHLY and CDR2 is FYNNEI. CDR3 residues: CASRGSGSNQPQHF. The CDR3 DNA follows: TGTGCCAGCCGGGGCTCGGGAAGCAATCAGCCCCAGCATTTT.

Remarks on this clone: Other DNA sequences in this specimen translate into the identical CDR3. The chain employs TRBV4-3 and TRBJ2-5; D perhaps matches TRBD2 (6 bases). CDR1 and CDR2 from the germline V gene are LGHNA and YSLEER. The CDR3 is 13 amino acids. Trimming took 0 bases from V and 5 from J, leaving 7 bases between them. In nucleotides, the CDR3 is TGCGCCAGCAGCCAAGATCGGGAGGAGACCCAGTACTTC. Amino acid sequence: CASSQDREETQYF.

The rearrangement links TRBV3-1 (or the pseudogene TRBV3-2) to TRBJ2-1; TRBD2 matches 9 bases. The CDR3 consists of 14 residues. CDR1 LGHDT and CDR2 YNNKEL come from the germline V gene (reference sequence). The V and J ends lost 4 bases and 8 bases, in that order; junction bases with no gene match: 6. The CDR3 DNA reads TGTGCCAGCAGCCCTCGCGGGGGGGGGTATGAGCAGTTCTTC. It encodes CASSPRGGGYEQFF.